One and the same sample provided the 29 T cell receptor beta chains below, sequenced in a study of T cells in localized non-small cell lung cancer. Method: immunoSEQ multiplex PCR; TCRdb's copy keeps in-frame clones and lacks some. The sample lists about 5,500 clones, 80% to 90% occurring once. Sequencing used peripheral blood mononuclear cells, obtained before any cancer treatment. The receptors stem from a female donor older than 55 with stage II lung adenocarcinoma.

CDR3 sequence reads: CASSPGTGSYEQYV. The CDR3 region has the DNA TGCGCCAGCAGCCCCGGGACAGGGTCCTACGAGCAGTACGTC. V gene TRBV5-1 combines with J gene TRBJ2-7, with 9 bases aligning to TRBD1. The CDR3 has 14 residues. Germline values: CDR1 SGHRS, CDR2 YFSETQ. The trim removed 4 bases at V and 1 base at J, leaving 3 bases unmatched.

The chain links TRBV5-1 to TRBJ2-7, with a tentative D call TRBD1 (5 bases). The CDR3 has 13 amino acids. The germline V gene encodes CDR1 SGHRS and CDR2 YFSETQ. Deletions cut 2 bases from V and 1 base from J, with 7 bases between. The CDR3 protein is CASSFGHSYEQYF. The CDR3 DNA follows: TGCGCCAGCAGCTTTGGACATTCCTACGAGCAGTACTTC.

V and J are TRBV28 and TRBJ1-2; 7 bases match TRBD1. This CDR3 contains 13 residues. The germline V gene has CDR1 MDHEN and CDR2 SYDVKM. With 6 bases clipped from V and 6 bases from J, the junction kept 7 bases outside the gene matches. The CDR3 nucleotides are TGTGCCAGCAGAAAACAGGGGCAGGATGGCTACACCTTC. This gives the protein CASRKQGQDGYTF.

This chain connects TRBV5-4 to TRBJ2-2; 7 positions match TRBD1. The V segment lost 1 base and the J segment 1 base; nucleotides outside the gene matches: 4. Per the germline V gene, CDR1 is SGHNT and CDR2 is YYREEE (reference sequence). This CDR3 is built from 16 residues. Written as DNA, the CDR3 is TGTGCCAGCAGCTTGAGAGGACAGGAGAACACCGGGGAGCTGTTTTTT. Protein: CASSLRGQENTGELFF.

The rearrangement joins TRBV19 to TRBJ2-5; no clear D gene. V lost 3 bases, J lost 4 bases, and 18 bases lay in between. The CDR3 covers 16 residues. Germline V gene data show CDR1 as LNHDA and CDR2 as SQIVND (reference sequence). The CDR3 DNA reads TGTGCCAGTAGTATCCGCCCCTCCCTTGGGCCAGAGACCCAGTACTTC. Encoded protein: CASSIRPSLGPETQYF.

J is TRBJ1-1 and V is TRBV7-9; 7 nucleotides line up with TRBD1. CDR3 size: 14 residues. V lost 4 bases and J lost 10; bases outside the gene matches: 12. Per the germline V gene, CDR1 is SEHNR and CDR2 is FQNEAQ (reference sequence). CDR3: CASSSSGTVWGAFF. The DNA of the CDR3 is TGTGCCAGCAGCTCCTCCGGGACAGTCTGGGGAGCTTTCTTT. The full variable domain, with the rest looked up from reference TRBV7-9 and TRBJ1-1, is DTGVSQNPRHKITKRGQNVTFRCDPISEHNRLYWYRQTLGQGPEFLTYFQNEAQLEKSRLLSDRFSAERPKGSFSTLEIQRTEQGDSAMYLCASSSSGTVWGAFFGQGTRLTVV.

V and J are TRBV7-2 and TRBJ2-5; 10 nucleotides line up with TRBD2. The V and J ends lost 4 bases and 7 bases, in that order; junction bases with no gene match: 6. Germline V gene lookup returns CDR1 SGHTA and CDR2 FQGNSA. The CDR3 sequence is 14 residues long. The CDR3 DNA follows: TGTGCCAGCAGCTCGGGACTAGCGTTGGGGACCCAGTACTTC. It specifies CASSSGLALGTQYF.

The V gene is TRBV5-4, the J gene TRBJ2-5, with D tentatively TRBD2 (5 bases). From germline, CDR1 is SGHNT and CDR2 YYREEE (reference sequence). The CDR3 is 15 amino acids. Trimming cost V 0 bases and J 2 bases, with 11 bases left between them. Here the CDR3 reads CASSLVSGMQETQYF. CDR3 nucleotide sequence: TGTGCCAGCAGCTTGGTCTCGGGGATGCAAGAGACCCAGTACTTC.

As DNA, the CDR3 is TGTGCCTCTTCAAACTATAATTCACCCCTCCACTTT. Protein: CASSNYNSPLHF. The J gene is TRBJ1-6, the V gene TRBV6-6; D remains ambiguous. Trimming removed 11 bases from V and 3 bases from J, with 8 bases in between. Per germline, CDR1 MNHNY and CDR2 SVGAGI (reference sequence). The CDR3 extends over 12 amino acids.

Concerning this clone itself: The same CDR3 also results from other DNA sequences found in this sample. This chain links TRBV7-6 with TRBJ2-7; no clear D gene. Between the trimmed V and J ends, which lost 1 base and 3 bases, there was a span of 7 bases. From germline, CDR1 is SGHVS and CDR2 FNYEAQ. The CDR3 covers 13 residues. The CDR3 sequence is CASSLGPNYEQYV. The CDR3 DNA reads TGTGCCAGCAGCTTAGGGCCAAACTACGAGCAGTACGTC.

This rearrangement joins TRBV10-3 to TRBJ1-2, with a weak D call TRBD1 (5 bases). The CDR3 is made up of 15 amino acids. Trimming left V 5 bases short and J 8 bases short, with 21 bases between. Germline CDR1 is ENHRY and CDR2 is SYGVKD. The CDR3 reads CAISHTGGREGGYTF. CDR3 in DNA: TGTGCCATCAGTCATACGGGGGGACGGGAGGGAGGCTACACCTTC.

CDR3 protein: CASSYTGGQETQYF. The DNA of the CDR3 is TGTGCCAGCAGTTACACCGGGGGTCAAGAGACCCAGTACTTC. The rearrangement joins TRBV6-6 to TRBJ2-5, with D tentatively TRBD2 (6 bases). Trimming stripped 2 bases from V and 2 bases from J, with 9 bases between. There are 14 residues in the CDR3. CDR1 and CDR2 from the germline V gene are MNHNY and SVGAGI (reference sequence).

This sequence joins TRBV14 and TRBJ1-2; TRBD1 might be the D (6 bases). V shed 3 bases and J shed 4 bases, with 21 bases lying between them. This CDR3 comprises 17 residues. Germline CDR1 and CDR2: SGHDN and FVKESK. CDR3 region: CASSHLGVGGRTYGYTF. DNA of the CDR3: TGTGCCAGCAGCCATTTGGGTGTCGGGGGGCGGACCTATGGCTACACCTTC.

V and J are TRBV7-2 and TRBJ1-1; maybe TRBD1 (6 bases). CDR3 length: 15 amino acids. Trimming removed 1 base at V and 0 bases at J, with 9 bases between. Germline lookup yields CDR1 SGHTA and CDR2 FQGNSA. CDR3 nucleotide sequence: TGTGCCAGCAGCTTAGGACAGGTTATGAACACTGAAGCTTTCTTT. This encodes CASSLGQVMNTEAFF.

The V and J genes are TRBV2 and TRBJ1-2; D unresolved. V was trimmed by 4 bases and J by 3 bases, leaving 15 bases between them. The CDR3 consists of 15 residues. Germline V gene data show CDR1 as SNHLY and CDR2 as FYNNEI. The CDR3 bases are TGTGCCAGCAGTGCCCATGATCGGCAAGACTATGGCTACACCTTC. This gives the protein CASSAHDRQDYGYTF.

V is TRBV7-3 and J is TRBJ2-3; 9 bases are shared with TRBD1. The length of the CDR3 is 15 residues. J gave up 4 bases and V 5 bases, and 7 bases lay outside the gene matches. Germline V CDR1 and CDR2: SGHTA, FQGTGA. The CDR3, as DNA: TGTGCCAGCAGCCTACAGGGGGCGAGGGCAGATACGCAGTATTTT. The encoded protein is CASSLQGARADTQYF.

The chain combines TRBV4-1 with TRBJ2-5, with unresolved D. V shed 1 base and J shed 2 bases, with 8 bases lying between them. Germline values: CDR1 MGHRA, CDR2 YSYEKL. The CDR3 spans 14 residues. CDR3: CASSQGHGQETQYF. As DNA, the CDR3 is TGCGCCAGCAGCCAAGGGCACGGTCAAGAGACCCAGTACTTC.

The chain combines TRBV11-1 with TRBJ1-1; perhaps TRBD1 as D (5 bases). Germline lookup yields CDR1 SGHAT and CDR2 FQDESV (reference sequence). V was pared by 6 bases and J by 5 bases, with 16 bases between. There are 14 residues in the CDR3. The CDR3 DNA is TGTGCCAGCAGTTTATTAGGGGTCGGGACTGAAGCTTTCTTT. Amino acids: CASSLLGVGTEAFF. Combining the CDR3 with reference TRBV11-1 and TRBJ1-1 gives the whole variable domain EAEVAQSPRYKITEKSQAVAFWCDPISGHATLYWYRQILGQGPELLVQFQDESVVDDSQLPKDRFSAERLKGVDSTLKIQPAELGDSAMYLCASSLLGVGTEAFFGQGTRLTVV.

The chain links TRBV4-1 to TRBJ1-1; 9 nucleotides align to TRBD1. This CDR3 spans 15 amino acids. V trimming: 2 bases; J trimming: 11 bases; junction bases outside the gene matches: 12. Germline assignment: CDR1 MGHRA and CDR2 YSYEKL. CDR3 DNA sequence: TGCGCCAGCAGCCAAAACCGGGACAGGGCTTCTCGGGCTTTCTTT. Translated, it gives CASSQNRDRASRAFF.

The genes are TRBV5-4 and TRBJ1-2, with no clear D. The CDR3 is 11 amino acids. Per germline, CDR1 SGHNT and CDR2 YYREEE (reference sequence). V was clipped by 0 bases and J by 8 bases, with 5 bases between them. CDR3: CASSLVGGYTF. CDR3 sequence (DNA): TGTGCCAGCAGCTTGGTGGGCGGCTACACCTTC.

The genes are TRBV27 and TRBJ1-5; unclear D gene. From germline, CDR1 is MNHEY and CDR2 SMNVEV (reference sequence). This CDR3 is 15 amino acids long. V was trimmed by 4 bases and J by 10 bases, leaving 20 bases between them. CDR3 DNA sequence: TGTGCCAGCAGTTCCTCGAGGGCCGCAATCAGCCCCCAGCATTTT. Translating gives CASSSSRAAISPQHF.

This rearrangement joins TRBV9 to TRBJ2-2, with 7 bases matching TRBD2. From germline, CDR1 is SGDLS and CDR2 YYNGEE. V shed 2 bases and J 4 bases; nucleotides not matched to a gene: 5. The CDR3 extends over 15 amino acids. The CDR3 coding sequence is TGTGCCAGCAGCGTTTACGGGAGGCCCACCGGGGAGCTGTTTTTT. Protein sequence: CASSVYGRPTGELFF.

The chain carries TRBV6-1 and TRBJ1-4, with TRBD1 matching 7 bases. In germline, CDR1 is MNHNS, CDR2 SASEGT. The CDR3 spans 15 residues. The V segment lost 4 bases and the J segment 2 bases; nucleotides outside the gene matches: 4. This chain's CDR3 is CASSALQGTNEKLFF. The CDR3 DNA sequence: TGTGCCAGCAGTGCGTTACAGGGGACTAATGAAAAACTGTTTTTT.

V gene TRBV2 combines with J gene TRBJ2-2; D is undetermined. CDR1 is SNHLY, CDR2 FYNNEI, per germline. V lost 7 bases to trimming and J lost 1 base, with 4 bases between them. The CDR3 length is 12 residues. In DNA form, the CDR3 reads TGTGCCAGCACCTTGAACACCGGGGAGCTGTTTTTT. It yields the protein CASTLNTGELFF.

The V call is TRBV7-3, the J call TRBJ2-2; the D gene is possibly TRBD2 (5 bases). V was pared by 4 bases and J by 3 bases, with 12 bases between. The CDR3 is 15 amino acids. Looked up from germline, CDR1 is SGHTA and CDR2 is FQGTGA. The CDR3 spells CASSSGGKDTGELFF. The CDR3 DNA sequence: TGTGCCAGCAGCTCCGGAGGTAAAGACACCGGGGAGCTGTTTTTT.

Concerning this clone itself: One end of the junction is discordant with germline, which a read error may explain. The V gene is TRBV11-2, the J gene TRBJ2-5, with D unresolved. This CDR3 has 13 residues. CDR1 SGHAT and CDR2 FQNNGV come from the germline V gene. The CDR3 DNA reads TGTGCCAGCAGCTTAGATTTCGCAGGCAGGCCGGACTTC. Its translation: CASSLDFAGRPDF.

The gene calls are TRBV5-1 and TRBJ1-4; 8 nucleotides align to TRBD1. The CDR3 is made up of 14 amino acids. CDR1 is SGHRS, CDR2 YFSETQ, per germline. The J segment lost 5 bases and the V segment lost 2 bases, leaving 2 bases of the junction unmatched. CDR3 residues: CASSFRGRNEKLFF. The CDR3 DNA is TGCGCCAGCAGCTTCAGGGGGCGAAATGAAAAACTGTTTTTT.

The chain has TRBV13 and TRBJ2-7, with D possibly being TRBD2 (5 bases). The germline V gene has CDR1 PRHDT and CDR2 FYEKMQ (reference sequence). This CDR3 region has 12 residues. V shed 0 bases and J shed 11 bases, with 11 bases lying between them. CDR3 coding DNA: TGTGCCAGCAGCTTAGGACCCCCGGGAAAGTACTTC. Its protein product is CASSLGPPGKYF.

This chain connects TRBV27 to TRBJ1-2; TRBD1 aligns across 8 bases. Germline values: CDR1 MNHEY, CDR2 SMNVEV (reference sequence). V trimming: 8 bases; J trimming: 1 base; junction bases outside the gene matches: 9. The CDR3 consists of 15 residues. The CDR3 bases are TGTGCCAGCTCCCCTGGACAGGGCCATAACTATGGCTACACCTTC. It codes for CASSPGQGHNYGYTF.